These 30 T cell receptor beta chains came from one sample sequenced in a study of T cell responses to AZD1222 COVID-19 vaccine. This table comes from immunoSEQ multiplex PCR, and its TCRdb copy is limited to in-frame clones, with some not included. The top ten hold around 5% of the sample, which has about 56,000 clones, more than 75% seen once. The sample here was peripheral blood, taken 28 days after the second AZD1222 dose. These receptors were taken from an adult who received the AZD1222 COVID-19 vaccine.

The sample holds a few counts of this clone. The V gene is TRBV21-1, the J gene TRBJ2-5; the table's D call, TRBD1, was not checked against the DNA. TRBV21-1 is flagged as a pseudogene. The CDR3 sequence is 14 residues long. The CDR3 DNA reads as TGTGCCAGCATCCCGGGACACCCCCAAGAGACCCAGTACTTC. Amino acid sequence: CASIPGHPQETQYF.

J is TRBJ1-5 and V is TRBV2, with D uncertain. Trimming cost V 6 bases and J 6 bases, with 12 bases left between them. This CDR3 contains 13 residues. Germline CDR1 SNHLY, CDR2 FYNNEI. The CDR3 DNA follows: TGTGCCAGCAGGGGGAATATTGTTCAGCCCCAGCATTTT. It encodes CASRGNIVQPQHF.

This clone has just a few counts. DNA for the CDR3: TGTGCCAGCAGCTTGCGCAGTACAGGGGTCGATAACTATGGCTACACCTTC. This gives the protein CASSLRSTGVDNYGYTF. The J gene is TRBJ1-2, the V gene TRBV5-4; 7 bases fit TRBD1. The germline gives CDR1 SGHNT, CDR2 YYREEE (reference sequence). This CDR3 is built from 17 residues. V shed 1 base, J shed 1 base, and the junction held 10 bases outside the gene matches.

The sample holds one count of this clone. The gene calls are TRBV5-4 and TRBJ1-6; 7 bases map to TRBD1. The CDR3 consists of 15 residues. Germline-derived CDR1 and CDR2 are SGHNT and YYREEE (reference sequence). Unmatched junction bases numbered 7, after V lost 0 bases and J lost 10 bases. The CDR3 here is CASSLGQGRESPLHF. CDR3 in DNA: TGTGCCAGCAGCTTGGGACAGGGTCGGGAATCACCCCTCCACTTT.

The rearrangement uses TRBV30 and TRBJ2-3; tentative D call: TRBD2 (5 bases). Trimming took 5 bases from V and 1 from J, leaving 7 bases between them. Germline-derived CDR1 and CDR2 are GTSNPN and SVGIG (reference sequence). CDR3 length: 12 residues. Written as DNA, the CDR3 is TGTGCCTGGGACGGGGGCACAGATACGCAGTATTTT. Its translation: CAWDGGTDTQYF.

The chain is built from TRBV7-3 and TRBJ2-1; D ambiguous. Germline V gene data show CDR1 as SGHTA and CDR2 as FQGTGA. The CDR3 length is 14 residues. V shed 2 bases and J shed 1 base, with 6 bases lying between them. The CDR3 loop is CASSLLGSYNEQFF. The CDR3 nucleotides are TGTGCCAGCAGCTTATTGGGGTCCTACAATGAGCAGTTCTTC.

This clone occurred a few times. The chain carries TRBV2 and TRBJ2-3; TRBD1 is a possible D gene (6 bases). Between the trimmed V and J ends, which lost 8 bases and 0 bases, there was a span of 12 bases. Per the germline V gene, CDR1 is SNHLY and CDR2 is FYNNEI. The CDR3 runs to 14 residues. DNA for the CDR3: TGTGCCAGCGCCCGGGACACTAGCACAGATACGCAGTATTTT. This gives the protein CASARDTSTDTQYF.

The table lists this clone with a few counts. The chain is built from TRBV30 and TRBJ2-6; a possible D gene is TRBD1 (6 bases). The CDR3 contains 14 residues. Trimming removed 5 bases from V and 0 bases from J, with 8 bases in between. Germline V CDR1 and CDR2: GTSNPN, SVGIG (reference sequence). Here the CDR3 DNA reads TGTGCCTGGCTGGACAGCTCTGGGGCCAACGTCCTGACTTTC. Encoded protein: CAWLDSSGANVLTF.

V is TRBV28 and J is TRBJ1-5; 10 nucleotides line up with TRBD1. The CDR3 length is 22 residues. Germline CDR1 MDHEN, CDR2 SYDVKM. V trimming: 6 bases; J trimming: 0 bases; junction bases outside the gene matches: 23. The CDR3 DNA reads TGTGCCAGCAGCTATCGCCCGGGACAGGGGCCTTTCTCTCGCTATAGCAATCAGCCCCAGCATTTT. It translates to CASSYRPGQGPFSRYSNQPQHF. Full variable domain (remainder filled in from reference TRBV28 and TRBJ1-5): DVKVTQSSRYLVKRTGEKVFLECVQDMDHENMFWYRQDPGLGLRLIYFSYDVKMKEKGDIPEGYSVSREKKERFSLILESASTNQTSMYLCASSYRPGQGPFSRYSNQPQHFGDGTRLSIL.

The chain couples TRBV11-3 to TRBJ2-1; the match to TRBD2 covers 12 bases. Germline CDR1 is SGHNT and CDR2 is YENEEA. V was clipped by 6 bases and J by 7 bases; unmatched bases: 7. This CDR3 is built from 15 residues. For the CDR3, the DNA is TGTGCCAGCAGTTTCGGGACTAGCGGGTTGAATGAGCAGTTCTTC. Its translation: CASSFGTSGLNEQFF.

J is TRBJ1-1 and V is TRBV27, with 10 positions matching TRBD1. Per the germline V gene, CDR1 is MNHEY and CDR2 is SMNVEV (reference sequence). This CDR3 spans 15 amino acids. The trim removed 7 bases at V and 5 bases at J, leaving 10 bases unmatched. CDR3 protein: CASTLLTGGRTEAFF. The CDR3 region has the DNA TGTGCCAGCACCCTCTTGACAGGGGGCCGGACTGAAGCTTTCTTT.

This clone was counted a few times. The CDR3 loop reads CASSLKAGGSQETQYF. The CDR3 DNA reads as TGTGCCAGCAGCTTAAAGGCGGGAGGGAGTCAGGAGACCCAGTACTTC. The chain is built from TRBV7-2 and TRBJ2-5, with TRBD2 matching over 9 bases. The V gene's germline CDR1 is SGHTA and CDR2 FQGNSA. The ends lost 2 bases at V and 5 bases at J; junction bases unmatched: 9. This CDR3 spans 16 amino acids.

The chain recombines TRBV7-3 with TRBJ2-2; no clear D gene. The CDR3 is made up of 12 amino acids. Between the trimmed V and J ends, which lost 4 bases and 5 bases, there was a span of 5 bases. CDR1 and CDR2 from the germline V gene are SGHTA and FQGTGA. In nucleotides, the CDR3 is TGTGCCAGCAGCTCGAGGACCGGGGAGCTGTTTTTT. Translating it yields CASSSRTGELFF.

The chain carries TRBV5-1 and TRBJ2-7, with 15 bases identical to TRBD2. The J segment lost 3 bases and the V segment lost 4 bases, leaving 5 bases of the junction unmatched. The germline gives CDR1 SGHRS, CDR2 YFSETQ. CDR3 length: 16 residues. In nucleotides, the CDR3 is TGCGCCAGCAGCGCGGGGACTAGCGGGGGGTTCTACGAGCAGTACGTC. Translating gives CASSAGTSGGFYEQYV.

V usage is TRBV7-2 and J usage is TRBJ1-2; 9 nucleotides line up with TRBD1. The germline V gene has CDR1 SGHTA and CDR2 FQGNSA. Trimming took 5 bases from V and 2 from J; bases not matched to a gene: 9. This CDR3 is 16 amino acids long. The CDR3 is CASSESPGTGNYGYTF. CDR3 coding DNA: TGTGCCAGCAGCGAATCCCCCGGGACAGGGAACTATGGCTACACCTTC.

V gene TRBV6-1 combines with J gene TRBJ2-7; D is undetermined. Deletions cut 1 base from V and 3 bases from J, with 13 bases between. The germline V gene has CDR1 MNHNS and CDR2 SASEGT. This CDR3 region has 15 residues. Here the CDR3 DNA reads TGTGCCAGCAGTGAAGGCGACACGCGTCTCTACGAGCAGTACGTC. Its translation: CASSEGDTRLYEQYV.

The chain carries TRBV21-1 and TRBJ2-7; TRBD1, the table's D call, lacks a check against the DNA. TRBV21-1 is shown as a pseudogene. CDR3 length: 15 amino acids. The DNA of the CDR3 is TGTGCCAGCAGCATTCAGGGGGACAGGGCCTACGAGCAGTACGTC. Translated: CASSIQGDRAYEQYV.

The chain employs TRBV6-2 or TRBV6-3 and TRBJ1-5; 11 bases line up with TRBD1. V lost 3 bases and J lost 4; bases outside the gene matches: 2. This CDR3 is 15 amino acids long. Germline lookup yields CDR1 MNHEY and CDR2 SVGEGT. The CDR3 nucleotides read TGTGCCAGCAGTTATGGGACAGGGGGGAATCAGCCCCAGCATTTT. Translation gives CASSYGTGGNQPQHF.

This sequence joins TRBV6-1 and TRBJ1-5; 7 nucleotides match TRBD1. With V trimmed by 2 bases and J by 3 bases, 7 bases remained unmatched. CDR3 length equals 16 residues. Germline V lookup: CDR1 MNHNS, CDR2 SASEGT. The CDR3 spells CASSENSGTVNQPQHF. For the CDR3, the DNA is TGTGCCAGCAGTGAAAACAGCGGGACAGTCAATCAGCCCCAGCATTTT.

This sequence joins TRBV5-1 and TRBJ2-2, with D hard to call. The CDR3 has 13 residues. Per the germline V gene, CDR1 is SGHRS and CDR2 is YFSETQ. Trimming removed 4 bases from V and 4 bases from J, with 8 bases in between. DNA of the CDR3: TGCGCCAGCAGCCCCTCCTTCACCGGGGAGCTGTTTTTT. This gives the protein CASSPSFTGELFF.

Points on this clone: The germline gene is not matched at one end of the junction; a read error may be the cause. This sample also contains other DNA sequences that code for the same CDR3. This chain uses TRBV6-6 with TRBJ1-1; D unresolved. Germline V gene lookup returns CDR1 MNHNY and CDR2 SVGAGI (reference sequence). This CDR3 region has 10 residues. CDR3 loop: CASSYTEAFF. The CDR3 DNA sequence: TGTGCCAGCAGTTACACCGAAGCTTTCTTT.

The V gene is TRBV11-2, the J gene TRBJ1-6; 8 bases agree with TRBD1. Germline CDR1 reads SGHAT; CDR2 reads FQNNGV. The ends lost 6 bases at V and 9 bases at J; junction bases unmatched: 7. The CDR3 totals 14 residues. The CDR3 DNA is TGTGCCAGCAGGTTAACAGGGGGTGGTTCACCCCTCCACTTT. It codes for CASRLTGGGSPLHF.

V is TRBV28 and J is TRBJ1-2; D ambiguous. The CDR3 loop spans 10 amino acids. CDR1 is MDHEN, CDR2 SYDVKM, per germline. The V end lost 5 bases, the J end lost 7 bases, and 5 bases lay between the germline ends. CDR3 bases: TGTGCCAGCAGTCAGATTGGCTACACCTTC. It translates to CASSQIGYTF.

The chain combines TRBV14 with TRBJ1-3, with D uncertain. Germline loops: CDR1 SGHDN, CDR2 FVKESK. The CDR3 is made up of 14 amino acids. V shed 3 bases and J shed 0 bases, with 6 bases lying between them. CDR3 in amino acids: CASSQAISGNTIYF. CDR3 nucleotide sequence: TGTGCCAGCAGCCAGGCAATCTCTGGAAACACCATATATTTT.

The chain joins TRBV5-4 to TRBJ2-1, with D perhaps TRBD2 (6 bases). The CDR3 is 17 residues long. CDR1 and CDR2 from the germline V gene are SGHNT and YYREEE (reference sequence). Trimming took 0 bases from V and 4 from J, leaving 17 bases between them. CDR3 amino acids: CASSLGAGGVRYNEQFF. CDR3 sequence (DNA): TGTGCCAGCAGCTTGGGGGCGGGCGGGGTACGGTACAATGAGCAGTTCTTC.

CDR3 protein: CASSARTSGTSYEQYF. The DNA of the CDR3 is TGTGCCAGTAGTGCCCGGACTAGCGGGACCTCCTACGAGCAGTACTTC. V gene TRBV19 combines with J gene TRBJ2-7; 12 nucleotides align to TRBD2. The CDR3 loop spans 16 amino acids. After removal of 5 bases from V and 0 bases from J, the junction contained 5 bases not matched to a gene. Germline CDR1 LNHDA, CDR2 SQIVND (reference sequence). Looking up the rest from reference TRBV19 and TRBJ2-7 gives the full variable domain: DGGITQSPKYLFRKEGQNVTLSCEQNLNHDAMYWYRQDPGQGLRLIYYSQIVNDFQKGDIAEGYSVSREKKESFPLTVTSAQKNPTAFYLCASSARTSGTSYEQYFGPGTRLTVT.

CDR3 coding DNA: TGTGCCAGCAGCCCCCAGGATATAGTCTACGAGCAGTACTTC. Its protein is CASSPQDIVYEQYF. This chain joins TRBV9 and TRBJ2-7; D call uncertain. Germline V gene data show CDR1 as SGDLS and CDR2 as YYNGEE. The ends were cut back, 4 bases at V and 3 bases at J, with 14 bases in the middle. This CDR3 has 14 residues.

This rearrangement joins TRBV7-2 to TRBJ2-3, with unresolved D. The germline CDR1 and CDR2 sequences are SGHTA and FQGNSA. Trimming stripped 4 bases from V and 6 bases from J, with 8 bases between. The CDR3 has 12 residues. The CDR3 region is CASSWVSDTQYF. The CDR3 DNA sequence: TGTGCCAGCAGCTGGGTTTCGGATACGCAGTATTTT.

This chain uses TRBV28 with TRBJ1-1; D perhaps matches TRBD1 (6 bases). Germline V CDR1 and CDR2: MDHEN, SYDVKM. Trimming shortened V by 6 bases and J by 0 bases, and 17 bases separated the two germline ends. The CDR3 loop spans 16 amino acids. CDR3 in amino acids: CASSPPGTPMNTEAFF. CDR3 in DNA: TGTGCCAGCAGCCCCCCCGGGACACCAATGAACACTGAAGCTTTCTTT.

The gene calls are TRBV18 and TRBJ2-1, with D perhaps TRBD1 (6 bases). Germline V gene data show CDR1 as KGHSH and CDR2 as LQKENI. Between the trimmed V and J ends, which lost 0 bases and 7 bases, there was a span of 7 bases. The CDR3 is made up of 13 amino acids. The CDR3 sequence: CASSPPQGNEQFF. The CDR3 coding sequence is TGTGCCAGCTCACCACCACAGGGTAATGAGCAGTTCTTC.